These 4 T cell receptor beta chains originate from one sample sequenced in a study of blood T cell repertoires in COVID-19. Repertoires were generated with immunoSEQ multiplex PCR, while TCRdb's copy carries only in-frame clones and drops some. The sample has 300,000 or so clones, around nine tenths seen once. Sequenced sample: PBMCs or T cells enriched from blood (not recorded which). These receptors all stem from a woman in her 30s who had recovered from COVID-19.

The J gene is TRBJ1-2, the V gene TRBV2; no clear D. V shed 1 base and J shed 5 bases, with 8 bases lying between them. This CDR3 spans 13 amino acids. The germline V gene has CDR1 SNHLY and CDR2 FYNNEI. This CDR3 is CASSEVRVYGYTF. The CDR3 DNA reads as TGTGCCAGCAGTGAAGTTCGAGTGTATGGCTACACCTTC.

The chain links TRBV25-1 to TRBJ2-7; 9 bases line up with TRBD1. CDR1 MGHDK and CDR2 SYGVNS come from the germline V gene. The CDR3 runs 15 residues. The trim removed 3 bases at V and 2 bases at J, leaving 5 bases unmatched. CDR3 DNA sequence: TGTGCCAGCAGTGACAGTAGGACAGGGGCCTACGAGCAGTACTTC. It translates to CASSDSRTGAYEQYF.

The rearrangement uses TRBV5-6 and TRBJ2-3; D gene ambiguous. The ends were cut back, 2 bases at V and 4 bases at J, with 5 bases in the middle. CDR3 length equals 12 residues. The germline V gene encodes CDR1 SGHDT and CDR2 YYEEEE. CDR3 nucleotide sequence: TGTGCCAGCAGCTTAAGCGCAGATACGCAGTATTTT. It encodes CASSLSADTQYF. The variable domain in full, with the rest retrieved from reference TRBV5-6 and TRBJ2-3, is DAGVTQSPTHLIKTRGQQVTLRCSPKSGHDTVSWYQQALGQGPQFIFQYYEEEERQRGNFPDRFSGHQFPNYSSELNVNALLLGDSALYLCASSLSADTQYFGPGTRLTVL.

The chain couples TRBV7-3 to TRBJ2-1; possible D gene TRBD2, 6 bases. The CDR3 totals 12 residues. V was cut by 2 bases and J by 9 bases, with 8 bases left in between. The germline V gene encodes CDR1 SGHTA and CDR2 FQGTGA. The CDR3 coding sequence is TGTGCCAGCAGCTTATTTAGCGGTGAGCAGTTCTTC. This translates into CASSLFSGEQFF.